This T cell receptor (beta chain) is from a study of radiotherapy plus CTLA-4 blockade in lung cancer. This CDR3 is built from 13 residues. Germline-derived CDR1 and CDR2 are MNHEY and SVGAGI. Trimming took off 5 bases at V and 1 base at J, with 8 bases between the two ends. Generated by immunoSEQ multiplex PCR, the TCRdb table keeps only in-frame clones and is missing some. This table holds tens of thousands of clones, roughly 77% found once. This clone was found once. V is TRBV6-5 and J is TRBJ1-2; no firm D call. The TCR sequence derives from a human donor with non-small cell lung cancer that progressed on radiotherapy plus ipilimumab. This specimen consisted of peripheral blood, obtained from a patient treated with radiotherapy plus ipilimumab. The DNA for the CDR3 is TGTGCCAGCAGTCCAGGACTTAACTATGGCTACACCTTC. Amino acids: CASSPGLNYGYTF.